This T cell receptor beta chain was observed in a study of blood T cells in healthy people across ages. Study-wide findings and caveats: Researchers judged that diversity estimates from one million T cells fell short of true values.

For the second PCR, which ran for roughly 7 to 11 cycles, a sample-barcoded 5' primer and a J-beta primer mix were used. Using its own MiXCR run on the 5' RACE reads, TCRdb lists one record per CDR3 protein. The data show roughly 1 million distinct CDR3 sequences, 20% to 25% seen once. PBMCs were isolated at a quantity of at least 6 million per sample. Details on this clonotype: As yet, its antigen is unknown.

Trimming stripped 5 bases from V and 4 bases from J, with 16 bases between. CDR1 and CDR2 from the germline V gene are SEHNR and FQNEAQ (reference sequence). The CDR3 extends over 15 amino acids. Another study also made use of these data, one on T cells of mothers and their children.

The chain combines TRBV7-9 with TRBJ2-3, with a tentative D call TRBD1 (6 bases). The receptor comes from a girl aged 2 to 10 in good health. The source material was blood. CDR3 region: CASSPGELSADTQYF. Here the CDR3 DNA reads TGTGCCAGCAGCCCAGGGGAGTTATCGGCAGATACGCAGTATTTT.